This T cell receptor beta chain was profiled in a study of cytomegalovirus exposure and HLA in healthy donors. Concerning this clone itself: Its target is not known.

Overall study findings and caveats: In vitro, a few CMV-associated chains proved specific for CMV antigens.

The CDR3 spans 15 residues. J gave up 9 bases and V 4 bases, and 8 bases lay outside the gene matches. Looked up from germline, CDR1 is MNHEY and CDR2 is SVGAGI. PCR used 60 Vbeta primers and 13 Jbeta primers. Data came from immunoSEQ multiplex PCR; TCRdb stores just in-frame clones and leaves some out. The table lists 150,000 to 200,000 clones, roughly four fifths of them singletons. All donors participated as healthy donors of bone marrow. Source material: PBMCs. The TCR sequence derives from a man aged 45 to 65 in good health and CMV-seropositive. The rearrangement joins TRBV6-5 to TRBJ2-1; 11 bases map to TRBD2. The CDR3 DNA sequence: TGTGCCAGCAGTTCCAGGGGGGGGACTAGCGGTGAGCAGTTCTTC. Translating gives CASSSRGGTSGEQFF.